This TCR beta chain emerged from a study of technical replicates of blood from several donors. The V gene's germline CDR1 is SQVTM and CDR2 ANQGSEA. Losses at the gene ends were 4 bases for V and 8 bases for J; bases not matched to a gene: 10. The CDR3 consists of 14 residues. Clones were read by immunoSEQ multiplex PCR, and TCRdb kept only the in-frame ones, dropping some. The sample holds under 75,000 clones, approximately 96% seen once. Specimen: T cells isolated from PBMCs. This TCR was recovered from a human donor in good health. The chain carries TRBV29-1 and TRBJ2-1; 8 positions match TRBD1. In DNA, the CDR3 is TGCAGCGTTGTTAGGACAGGGACCCTTTATGAGCAGTTCTTC. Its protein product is CSVVRTGTLYEQFF.